This T cell receptor (beta chain) stems from a study of blood T cell repertoires in COVID-19 (dated by TCRdb to the early 2020s). Regarding the complete study: The collaborator samples originated in the United States, Italy and Spain and spanned the acute and convalescent phases of COVID-19. The prospective study material was composed of cDNA or gDNA derived from T cells, B-cell-depleted T cells, or PBMCs. The dataset comprised deeply sampled blood TCRbeta repertoires from subjects exposed to, actively infected with, or recovered from COVID-19. The repertoires were released in a freely available public database intended as a resource for research on the immune response to SARS-CoV-2. Samples came from the ongoing ImmuneRACE study (first 160 participants) plus 1,254 subjects from 6 global collaborators. A de-identified subject ID, COVID-19 status, age in years and sex were almost always included in the sample metadata. Where available, HLA class I and class II types were obtained from metadata supplied by the sample provider rather than from assay-based typing. Here is what the overall study found, with its caveats: Clinical and demographic metadata were provided uncurated, with the amount varying by source and participant.

TCRbeta CDR3 regions were amplified from genomic DNA using the immunoSEQ Assay, a bias-controlled multiplex PCR. The paper's data handling went like this. The number of nucleated cells in each sample was estimated by amplification of reference gene primers within the assay. Sequence reads were collapsed and filtered to measure the absolute abundance of every unique TCRbeta CDR3 rearrangement. Productive Simpson clonality was computed per sample as the square root of Simpson's diversity index over productive rearrangements. TCRdb provides this immuneACCESS table in a form limited to in-frame rearrangements. Some clones are lacking; in checked studies, under half of them reflect an unresolved V gene, and why the rest are absent is not known. V, J and clone size derive from that table, while D and trimming were established from the DNA sequence. Present in this sample are roughly 60,000 clones, approximately 88% of which were seen just once. Jointly, the top ten make up roughly 10% of the sample.

In the germline V gene, CDR1 corresponds to LGHNA and CDR2 to YNFKEQ. Spanning cysteine to phenylalanine, the CDR3 consists of 17 amino acids. Of the read, only the CDR3 DNA is kept; its 51 bases are in frame from base 1. Trimming removed 1 base from V and 3 bases from J; the gene matches leave 6 bases unexplained. Points on this clone: It has no known antigen specificity. Base quality data are lacking; no much larger clone is found one base away.

In Seattle, one collaborating source enrolled patients while the infection was active and tracked those patients longitudinally over the course of disease. Collaborating institutions collected whole blood in K2EDTA tubes following their own protocols. For TCRbeta analysis, collaborator samples were shipped as frozen whole blood, as isolated PBMCs, or as DNA extracted from either sample type. The sample consisted of peripheral blood. The chain was built from TRBV4-2 and TRBJ2-2; 9 central bases correspond to TRBD2. The clonotype comes from a young man with COVID-19, enrolled during active disease. The encoded CDR3 is CASSQANSGRYTGELFF. Read as DNA, the sequence is TGTGCCAGCAGCCAAGCGAATAGCGGGAGATACACCGGGGAGCTGTTTTTT.